The clone carrying this TCR beta chain was counted only a few times. The antigen is undetermined. V trimming: 5 bases; J trimming: 6 bases; junction bases outside the gene matches: 5. Looked up from germline, CDR1 is SGHTA and CDR2 is FQGNSA. The CDR3 is 15 amino acids. RNA served as the template for amplifying TCR beta CDR3 regions. Scientists carried out first-round RT-PCR using HTBI primers and then a second-round multiplex PCR. Via MiXCR, TCRdb re-called the multiplex PCR reads, giving one row per CDR3 protein. The sample carries 200,000 to 300,000 distinct CDR3 sequences, 45% recorded once. The data are from a study of Graves' ophthalmopathy and Graves' hyperthyroidism. Study observations and caveats: Cross-validated, the 13-signature model showed 87.88%/81.08% sensitivity/specificity, and 80%/75% in the test set.

Sequencing was performed on peripheral blood. The receptor was derived from an adult man with Graves' ophthalmopathy. This chain uses TRBV7-2 with TRBJ2-7; 15 positions agree with TRBD2. CDR3 sequence reads: CASSRGLAGGVEQYF. CDR3 nucleotide sequence: TGTGCCAGCAGCAGAGGACTAGCGGGGGGGGTCGAGCAGTACTTC.